The 27 T cell receptor beta chains in this list originate from one sample, sequenced in a study of blood T cell repertoires in COVID-19 (dated by TCRdb to the early 2020s). The receptor library was made with the immunoSEQ multiplex PCR assay. TCRdb re-hosts the immuneACCESS table, in-frame sequences only. Its copies lack some clones; in the studies checked, an unresolved V gene accounts for under half of them, and the cause for the rest is not known. The sample table records fewer than 300,000 clones; 87% of these occur just once. About 1.4% of the sample is held by the ten biggest clonotypes. Sequencing used peripheral blood. The receptors were sampled from a middle-aged woman who had recovered from COVID-19.

The V and J genes are TRBV5-6 and TRBJ1-6; no reliable D call. The CDR3 has 15 residues. Trimming pared 0 bases from V and 1 base from J, leaving 5 bases between. Germline V gives CDR1 SGHDT, CDR2 YYEEEE. The CDR3 DNA is TGTGCCAGCAGCTTGGGAGTATCCTATAATTCACCCCTCCACTTT. It yields the protein CASSLGVSYNSPLHF.

The V call is TRBV6-5, the J call TRBJ2-2; a weak D match, TRBD2 (7 bases). Germline V gives CDR1 MNHEY, CDR2 SVGAGI. CDR3 size: 16 residues. The V end was cut by 1 base, the J end by 3 bases, with 12 bases between. The CDR3 sequence: CASSYLGGADTGELFF. The DNA of the CDR3 is TGTGCCAGCAGTTACTTGGGGGGGGCGGACACCGGGGAGCTGTTTTTT.

To note about this clone: The same CDR3 arises from other DNA sequences in this sample as well. V is TRBV9 and J is TRBJ2-7; TRBD1 might be the D (7 bases). V was shortened by 0 bases and J by 4 bases, with 11 bases between the two germline ends. CDR1 SGDLS and CDR2 YYNGEE come from the germline V gene. The CDR3 covers 14 residues. The CDR3 loop is CASSVGQGGYEQYF. The CDR3 coding sequence is TGTGCCAGCAGCGTAGGGCAGGGGGGTTACGAGCAGTACTTC.

The rearrangement links TRBV11-2 to TRBJ2-3; 8 bases match TRBD2. The V and J ends lost 1 base and 2 bases, in that order; junction bases with no gene match: 5. Germline V gene sequence: CDR1 SGHAT, CDR2 FQNNGV. The CDR3 has 16 residues. DNA for the CDR3: TGTGCCAGCAGCTTAGGGGCGGGGGGCGTCACAGATACGCAGTATTTT. Translated: CASSLGAGGVTDTQYF.

V gene TRBV29-1 combines with J gene TRBJ2-7; 11 bases map to TRBD2. The CDR3 length is 17 residues. The germline V gene encodes CDR1 SQVTM and CDR2 ANQGSEA. Trimming cost V 2 bases and J 4 bases; bases outside gene matches: 13. The CDR3 sequence is CSVEWVGLAGGPYEQYF. CDR3 nucleotide sequence: TGCAGCGTTGAATGGGTCGGGCTAGCGGGGGGACCATACGAGCAGTACTTC.

This chain uses TRBV9 with TRBJ1-6; unclear D gene. Trimming pared 0 bases from V and 2 bases from J, leaving 9 bases between. The CDR3 length is 16 residues. Per germline, CDR1 SGDLS and CDR2 YYNGEE. For the CDR3, the DNA is TGTGCCAGCAGCGTAGCTCCCCAGGCCTATAATTCACCCCTCCACTTT. Translated, it gives CASSVAPQAYNSPLHF.

The V gene is TRBV5-1, the J gene TRBJ2-7; 12 positions agree with TRBD1. V lost 4 bases, J lost 5 bases, and 10 bases stayed unmatched. CDR3 length equals 16 residues. From germline, CDR1 is SGHRS and CDR2 YFSETQ. The CDR3 bases are TGCGCCAGCAGCGTTAGACCCGGGACAGGGGGCGACGAGCAGTACTTC. Encoded protein: CASSVRPGTGGDEQYF.

This clone was recorded only once. The chain uses TRBV5-4 and TRBJ1-2; D might be TRBD1 (6 bases). V dropped 4 bases and J dropped 4 bases, with 14 bases sitting between them. CDR3 length equals 14 residues. Germline V gene lookup returns CDR1 SGHNT and CDR2 YYREEE (reference sequence). CDR3 sequence: CASSVTQGFYGYTF. As DNA, the CDR3 is TGTGCCAGCAGCGTTACACAGGGTTTCTATGGCTACACCTTC.

This rearrangement joins TRBV18 to TRBJ2-7; maybe TRBD2 (7 bases). This CDR3 comprises 14 residues. From germline, CDR1 is KGHSH and CDR2 LQKENI. V was pared by 3 bases and J by 7 bases, with 16 bases between. This chain's CDR3 is CASSPANREGEQYF. CDR3 nucleotides: TGTGCCAGCTCACCTGCGAACAGGGAGGGGGAGCAGTACTTC.

The rearrangement uses TRBV5-1 and TRBJ2-3; TRBD2 agrees at 11 bases. The CDR3 spans 16 residues. V lost 4 bases and J lost 2; bases outside the gene matches: 6. Looked up from germline, CDR1 is SGHRS and CDR2 is YFSETQ. The CDR3 bases are TGCGCCAGCAGCACTACTAGCGGGGGCACCACAGATACGCAGTATTTT. Translating it yields CASSTTSGGTTDTQYF.

The V gene is TRBV4-1, the J gene TRBJ2-7, with D possibly matching TRBD1 (5 bases). Per germline, CDR1 MGHRA and CDR2 YSYEKL. The CDR3 is 16 residues long. The V end was cut by 4 bases, the J end by 0 bases, with 16 bases between. The CDR3 DNA reads TGCGCCAGCAGCCTACGACAGTCCGTCAGCTCCTACGAGCAGTACTTC. Its protein product is CASSLRQSVSSYEQYF.

The V call is TRBV4-1, the J call TRBJ2-7; TRBD1 matches at 7 bases. Germline V gene lookup returns CDR1 MGHRA and CDR2 YSYEKL. This CDR3 has 13 residues. The V segment lost 0 bases and the J segment 7 bases; nucleotides outside the gene matches: 3. The CDR3 DNA reads as TGCGCCAGCAGCCAAGACGCGGACAGGGAGCAGTACTTC. Translated, it gives CASSQDADREQYF.

V is TRBV6-5 and J is TRBJ1-2; no clear D. Trimming removed 6 bases at V and 4 bases at J, with 12 bases between. CDR3 length equals 13 residues. The germline gives CDR1 MNHEY, CDR2 SVGAGI. The CDR3 loop reads CASSSDFVYGYTF. CDR3 coding DNA: TGTGCCAGCAGCTCGGACTTTGTCTATGGCTACACCTTC.

The rearrangement joins TRBV4-1 to TRBJ2-5, with 13 bases matching TRBD2. CDR1 MGHRA and CDR2 YSYEKL come from the germline V gene. The CDR3 is 19 residues long. V shed 4 bases, J shed 0 bases, and the junction held 11 bases outside the gene matches. CDR3 sequence (DNA): TGCGCCAGCAGCCTAAAGTTACTAGCGGGGGGGAAGTACCAAGAGACCCAGTACTTC. It yields the protein CASSLKLLAGGKYQETQYF.

J is TRBJ1-2 and V is TRBV21-1. TRBV21-1 is a pseudogene. The CDR3 covers 12 residues. DNA for the CDR3: TGTGCCAGCAGCAAAGACCGGGGGGGCTACACCTTC. Amino acid sequence: CASSKDRGGYTF.

The chain recombines TRBV18 with TRBJ1-4; weak D call: TRBD1 (5 bases). Per germline, CDR1 KGHSH and CDR2 LQKENI. This CDR3 comprises 13 residues. V gave up 2 bases and J gave up 7 bases, with 8 bases separating them. In nucleotides, the CDR3 is TGTGCCAGCTCACCAACGGGGGGTGAAAAACTGTTTTTT. As protein: CASSPTGGEKLFF.

The chain has TRBV30 and TRBJ2-7; possibly TRBD2 for D (7 bases). CDR3 size: 13 residues. V was pared by 5 bases and J by 2 bases, with 13 bases between. In germline, CDR1 is GTSNPN, CDR2 SVGIG (reference sequence). CDR3 DNA: TGTGCCTGGGACCGGGGGGCTCCCTACGAGCAGTACTTC. Protein: CAWDRGAPYEQYF.

The chain employs TRBV18 and TRBJ1-5, with D hard to call. V lost 0 bases and J lost 6, with 12 bases in between. CDR1 is KGHSH and CDR2 is LQKENI in the germline V gene. The CDR3 runs 15 residues. DNA of the CDR3: TGTGCCAGCTCACCACCGGCAGGCCAAGGTCAGCCCCAGCATTTT. Its protein product is CASSPPAGQGQPQHF.

This clone was detected once. This chain uses TRBV18 with TRBJ2-5; 9 nucleotides align to TRBD1. After removal of 6 bases from V and 4 bases from J, the junction contained 9 bases not matched to a gene. CDR1 is KGHSH, CDR2 LQKENI, per germline. This CDR3 is built from 15 residues. The CDR3 reads CASSRGTGPAETQYF. CDR3 DNA sequence: TGTGCCAGCTCGCGAGGGACAGGGCCTGCAGAGACCCAGTACTTC.

The V call is TRBV19, the J call TRBJ1-1, with D perhaps matching TRBD1 (5 bases). Looked up from germline, CDR1 is LNHDA and CDR2 is SQIVND (reference sequence). V lost 6 bases and J 3 bases, leaving 17 bases between the germline ends. The CDR3 is 15 amino acids. CDR3: CASSPWDAGHTEAFF. Written as DNA, the CDR3 is TGTGCCAGTAGCCCCTGGGACGCGGGGCACACTGAAGCTTTCTTT. Filled out from reference TRBV19 and TRBJ1-1, the complete variable domain reads DGGITQSPKYLFRKEGQNVTLSCEQNLNHDAMYWYRQDPGQGLRLIYYSQIVNDFQKGDIAEGYSVSREKKESFPLTVTSAQKNPTAFYLCASSPWDAGHTEAFFGQGTRLTVV.

The chain couples TRBV15 to TRBJ1-2; D is perhaps TRBD1 (6 bases). V was shortened by 5 bases and J by 4 bases, with 17 bases between the two germline ends. The CDR3 length is 15 residues. Germline lookup yields CDR1 LNHNV and CDR2 YYDKDF (reference sequence). CDR3 nucleotide sequence: TGTGCCACCAGCGTTCCGGGACATACTCTCTATGGCTACACCTTC. Amino acids: CATSVPGHTLYGYTF.

This chain links TRBV5-6 with TRBJ2-1, with a weak D call TRBD1 (6 bases). The germline V gene has CDR1 SGHDT and CDR2 YYEEEE. The CDR3 has 14 amino acids. Trimming took 0 bases from V and 8 from J, leaving 12 bases between them. This CDR3 is CASSLGYRAYEQFF. CDR3 nucleotide sequence: TGTGCCAGCAGCTTGGGCTACAGGGCCTATGAGCAGTTCTTC.

V gene TRBV7-8 combines with J gene TRBJ1-2; possibly TRBD1 for D (5 bases). The V end lost 1 base, the J end lost 8 bases, and 17 bases lay between the germline ends. CDR3 length: 15 residues. CDR1 is SGHVS, CDR2 FQNEAQ, per germline. The CDR3 bases are TGTGCCAGCAGCTTAGAGCCTCGGGGCGGAGGGGGCTACACCTTC. Its protein is CASSLEPRGGGGYTF.

The chain links TRBV4-2 to TRBJ2-3; D remains ambiguous. CDR1 and CDR2 (germline): LGHNA, YNFKEQ. Trimming removed 4 bases from V and 2 bases from J, with 7 bases in between. The CDR3 is 13 residues long. CDR3: CASSLIHTDTQYF. In nucleotides, the CDR3 is TGTGCCAGCAGCCTCATTCACACAGATACGCAGTATTTT.

The chain is built from TRBV5-4 and TRBJ1-2; D gene ambiguous. The CDR3 covers 12 residues. V shed 2 bases and J shed 13 bases, with 15 bases lying between them. The germline CDR1 and CDR2 sequences are SGHNT and YYREEE (reference sequence). The CDR3 sequence is CASSFPKSRLTF. CDR3 DNA: TGTGCCAGCAGCTTCCCGAAAAGTAGACTCACCTTC.

V is TRBV12-3 or TRBV12-4 and J is TRBJ2-5; TRBD1 is a possible D gene (6 bases). This CDR3 comprises 13 residues. V lost 5 bases and J lost 5, with 12 bases in between. DNA for the CDR3: TGTGCCAGCAGTCTACAGGGTTGGGAGACCCAGTACTTC. Translation: CASSLQGWETQYF.

This sequence joins TRBV11-2 and TRBJ1-2; D unresolved. V lost 2 bases and J 6 bases, leaving 13 bases between the germline ends. The CDR3 spans 14 residues. CDR1 and CDR2 (germline): SGHAT, FQNNGV. The CDR3 is CASSLRGFVHGYTF. The CDR3 nucleotides are TGTGCCAGCAGCTTAAGAGGGTTTGTGCATGGCTACACCTTC.